Included here is one TCR beta chain sequence, with context. Its antigen remains unidentified. Per-base qualities were not stored, and no clone one base away is much larger. Library preparation employed 5' RACE. Sequencing instrument: Illumina HiSeq 2500. The second PCR ran for about 6 to 12 cycles and used a J-beta primer mix along with a sample-barcoded 5' primer. A unique molecular identifier was introduced onto each TCR beta cDNA molecule by a template-switch 5' adaptor carrying 12 random nucleotides. At least 2.5 million CDR3-containing paired-end reads were obtained from each sample. First-strand cDNA synthesis was performed from all RNA using the Mint cDNA synthesis kit, with priming by a TRBC-specific oligonucleotide. Following uracil-DNA glycosylase treatment, a first 18-cycle PCR with universal primers M1SS and BC2_uni_R was performed on all cDNA. Under the source paper's analysis protocol: For normalization, 1 million high-quality reads were randomly selected from each sample, with every read carrying a distinct molecular identifier. Reads with shared molecular identifiers were discarded instead of being binned into consensus sequences. MiTCR, run with a Q25 quality threshold and the strictest error-elimination algorithm, handled CDR3 identification, clonotype clustering and error correction. Lower-bound total TCR beta diversity was estimated with a nonparametric unseen species model using Euler transformation. The public sequencing data were trimmed at Q25 with fastp and processed into clonotypes with MiXCR by TCRdb, which kept only in-frame beta chains. All rows with the same CDR3 protein become a single entry with the most common DNA and genes. The V and J calls and clone size are TCRdb's, not the authors'. Across this sample there are fewer than 900,000 distinct CDR3 sequences, with 45% to 50% seen only once. The biggest ten clones account for 25% to 35% of the sample.

The entry originates in a study of blood T cells in healthy people across ages (dated by TCRdb to between 2014 and 2017). A note on the overall study: In model experiments, template switching captured about one uniquely barcoded TCR beta cDNA molecule for every two T cells. Using deep sequencing normalized with unique cDNA molecular identifiers, the study measured how TCR beta repertoire diversity changes with age. Donors were grouped into four age groups: young (average about 15 years), middle-aged (about 38), aged (around 62) and long-lived (about 82). To avoid experimental bias, donors of different ages were randomly spread across the sequencing lanes. The study analyzed two additional independent replicas of 1 million unique cDNA reads from the same blood draw for two donors, one aged 18 to 29 and one aged 80 or older.

Donors were roughly 40 systemically healthy Caucasian individuals from Russia aged roughly 6 to 90 years. Each donor gave about 9.8 milliliters of peripheral blood, drawn into EDTA-treated Vacutainer tubes. PBMCs were isolated by Ficoll-Paque density-gradient centrifugation, with at least 6 million obtained per sample. Total RNA was extracted from PBMCs with Trizol reagent, with at least 6 micrograms obtained per sample. For every donor, an aliquot of PBMCs went through flow cytometry to measure the percentages of naive CD45RAhigh/CD27high T cells. Cut back by 6 bases and 5 bases, the V and J ends lie 19 bases apart. The CDR3 runs 15 residues from the cysteine to the phenylalanine. The retained sequence is limited to the CDR3, 45 bases, with the frame set at the first base. Findings and caveats that apply to the study as a whole: Estimates of total diversity based on one million sequenced T cells were regarded as lower bounds and as underestimates. The percentage of naive T cells measured by flow cytometry correlated strongly with observed TCR beta diversity. The CMV infection status of donors was not known, potentially confounding age-related changes in expanded clonotypes. Observed TCR beta diversity per million T cells fell roughly linearly with age, and a significant reduction was already apparent by age approximately 41. Compared with the aged group, the long-lived group had more naive CD4+ T cells, fewer expanded clones and increased TCR diversity, suggesting age selection. Bulk unsorted PBMC profiling prevented conclusive comparison of naive and antigen-experienced compartments.

The chain is assembled from TRBV12-3 or TRBV12-4 and TRBJ2-5; matching of 6 bases hints at TRBD2 as the D gene. The sequenced sample consisted of blood. The sequence was obtained from a woman aged 55-75 years in good health. The DNA sequence is given as TGTGCCAGCAGCCCAAGGAGGAGGGATTTGGAGACCCAGTACTTC. Translation gives CASSPRRRDLETQYF.